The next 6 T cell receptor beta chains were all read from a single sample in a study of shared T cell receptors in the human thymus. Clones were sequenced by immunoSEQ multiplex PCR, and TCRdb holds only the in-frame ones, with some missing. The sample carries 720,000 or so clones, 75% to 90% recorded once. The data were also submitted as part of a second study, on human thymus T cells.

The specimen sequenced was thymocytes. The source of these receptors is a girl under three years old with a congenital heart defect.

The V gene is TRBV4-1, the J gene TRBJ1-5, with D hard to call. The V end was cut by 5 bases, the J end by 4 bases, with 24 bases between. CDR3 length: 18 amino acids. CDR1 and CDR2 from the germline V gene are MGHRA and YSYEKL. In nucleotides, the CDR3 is TGCGCCAGCAGCAAACGAGGTTCACAGAGCAGGACTAATCAGCCCCAGCATTTT. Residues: CASSKRGSQSRTNQPQHF.

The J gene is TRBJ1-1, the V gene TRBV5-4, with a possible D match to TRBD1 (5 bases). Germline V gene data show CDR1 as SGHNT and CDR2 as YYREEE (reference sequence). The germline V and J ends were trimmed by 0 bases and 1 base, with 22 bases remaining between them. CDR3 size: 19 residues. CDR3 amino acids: CASSLAGSFQGIKNTEAFF. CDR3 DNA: TGTGCCAGCAGCTTGGCCGGTTCGTTTCAGGGAATTAAGAACACTGAAGCTTTCTTT.

CDR3 in amino acids: CAIRQGETQYF. CDR3 sequence (DNA): TGTGCCATCAGACAGGGTGAGACCCAGTACTTC. The chain has TRBV10-3 and TRBJ2-5; weak D call: TRBD1 (6 bases). The CDR3 contains 11 residues. V lost 6 bases and J 5 bases, leaving 7 bases between the germline ends. CDR1 is ENHRY, CDR2 SYGVKD, per germline.

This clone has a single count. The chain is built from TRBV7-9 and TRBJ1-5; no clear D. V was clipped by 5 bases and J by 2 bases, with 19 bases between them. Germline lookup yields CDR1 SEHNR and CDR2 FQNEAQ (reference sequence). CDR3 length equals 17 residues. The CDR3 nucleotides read TGTGCCAGCAGCCCAGACACGAAGAACAGTGGCAATCAGCCCCAGCATTTT. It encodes CASSPDTKNSGNQPQHF.

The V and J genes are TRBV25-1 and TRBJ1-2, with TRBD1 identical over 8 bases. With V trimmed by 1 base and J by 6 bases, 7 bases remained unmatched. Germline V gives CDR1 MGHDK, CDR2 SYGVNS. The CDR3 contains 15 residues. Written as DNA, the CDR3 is TGTGCCAGCAGTGAATGGGGATACAGGGGGGATGGCTACACCTTC. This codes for CASSEWGYRGDGYTF.

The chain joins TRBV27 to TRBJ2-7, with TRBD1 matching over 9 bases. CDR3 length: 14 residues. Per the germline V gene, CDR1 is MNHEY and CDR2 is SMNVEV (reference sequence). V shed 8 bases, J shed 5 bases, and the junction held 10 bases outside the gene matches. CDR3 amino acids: CASVSGTGPHEQYF. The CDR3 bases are TGTGCCAGCGTATCCGGGACAGGGCCCCACGAGCAGTACTTC.